This T cell receptor (beta chain) originates from a study of T cells in tuberculosis. Specified time point: new active TB diagnosis, blood taken before or within 7 days of starting treatment. Libraries were prepared by immunoSEQ multiplex PCR; TCRdb keeps only in-frame clonotypes and omits some of them. The sample shows tens of thousands of clones, approximately 90% of them seen only once. CDR1 is SGHTA, CDR2 FQGTGA, per germline. With 5 bases clipped from V and 2 bases from J, the junction kept 11 bases outside the gene matches. The length of the CDR3 is 16 residues. This receptor was obtained from an adult with tuberculosis. J is TRBJ2-5 and V is TRBV7-3; 7 bases fit TRBD1. The sample was PBMCs, taken at tuberculosis diagnosis. CDR3 in DNA: TGTGCCAGCAGCCACTGGAGAACGGACAGGCAAGAGACCCAGTACTTC. Encoded protein: CASSHWRTDRQETQYF.